These T cell receptor beta chains were read from a single sample in a study of blood T cell repertoires in COVID-19. The protocol was immunoSEQ multiplex PCR, while the TCRdb copy is restricted to in-frame clones and leaves out a portion. The profile shows 150,000 to 200,000 clones, 75% to 90% of them singletons. Sequenced material: PBMCs or T cells enriched from blood (not recorded which). The receptors here all came from a woman aged 18-29 years who had recovered from COVID-19. The CDR3 runs from the conserved cysteine through the conserved F or W. A D gene is named only where the DNA matches it firmly. Clone size appears in some rows only: once, few, many, or a class for an expanded clone.

v_call	clone_size	j_call	d_call	cdr3_aa	cdr3_nt
TRBV6-4	NA	TRBJ2-1	TRBD2	CASSEGTSGSNEQFF	TGTGCCAGCAGTGAAGGGACTAGCGGGAGTAATGAGCAGTTCTTC
TRBV2	NA	TRBJ2-5	TRBD1	CASLIQGEVETQYF	TGTGCCAGCTTAATACAGGGGGAGGTGGAGACCCAGTACTTC
TRBV20-1	NA	TRBJ2-7	NA	CSASSHQGYEQYF	TGCAGTGCTAGTAGCCACCAGGGCTACGAGCAGTACTTC
TRBV19	NA	TRBJ2-7	TRBD1	CASSQQGIDEQYF	TGTGCCAGTAGTCAACAGGGGATCGACGAGCAGTACTTC
TRBV29-1	NA	TRBJ1-1	NA	CSVVWTQNTEAFF	TGCAGCGTTGTGTGGACACAGAACACTGAAGCTTTCTTT
TRBV30	NA	TRBJ2-1	TRBD1	CAWFLRDRANNEQFF	TGTGCCTGGTTCCTCCGGGACAGAGCTAACAATGAGCAGTTCTTC
TRBV7-9	few	TRBJ1-1	TRBD1	CASSLQGASITEAFF	TGTGCCAGCAGCCTACAGGGGGCGTCGATCACTGAAGCTTTCTTT
TRBV2	NA	TRBJ2-1	NA	CASSNLRRQGLRDNEQFF	TGTGCCAGCAGCAATCTCCGGCGGCAGGGGCTTCGCGACAATGAGCAGTTCTTC
TRBV23-1	NA	TRBJ2-6	NA	CASTPLLLGANVLTF	TGCGCCAGCACCCCTCTCCTTCTCGGGGCCAACGTCCTGACTTTC
TRBV28	NA	TRBJ1-5	TRBD1	CASTRTGGGNQPQHF	TGTGCCAGCACCCGGACAGGGGGCGGCAATCAGCCCCAGCATTTT
TRBV6-5	once	TRBJ1-5	NA	CASSYGGVGQPQHF	TGTGCCAGCAGTTACGGCGGGGTAGGTCAGCCCCAGCATTTT
TRBV18	NA	TRBJ1-1	TRBD1	CASSQHPGTANTEAFF	TGTGCCAGCTCACAACACCCAGGGACAGCTAACACTGAAGCTTTCTTT
TRBV14	few	TRBJ2-7	NA	CASSQVFPSYEQYF	TGTGCCAGCAGCCAAGTCTTCCCTTCCTACGAGCAGTACTTC
TRBV24-1	NA	TRBJ1-2	NA	CATSAPGQNYGYTF	TGTGCCACCAGTGCCCCGGGACAAAACTATGGCTACACCTTC
TRBV19	NA	TRBJ1-5	NA	CASSIQVGQTQPQHF	TGTGCCAGTAGTATCCAAGTCGGACAGACACAGCCCCAGCATTTT
TRBV9	NA	TRBJ2-6	NA	CASSVSGSSGANVLTF	TGTGCCAGCAGCGTATCGGGGTCGAGCGGGGCCAACGTCCTGACTTTC
TRBV19	NA	TRBJ2-1	NA	CASSTRLGKTYNEQFF	TGTGCCAGTAGTACGAGACTAGGAAAAACCTACAATGAGCAGTTCTTC
TRBV7-6	once	TRBJ2-7	TRBD1	CASSLGALGTGAYEQYF	TGTGCCAGCAGCTTAGGGGCCTTGGGAACAGGGGCTTACGAGCAGTACTTC
TRBV30	few	TRBJ1-5	NA	CAWSLRDNQPQHF	TGTGCCTGGAGCCTCAGGGACAATCAGCCCCAGCATTTT
TRBV7-2	NA	TRBJ2-1	NA	CAIEGGYNEQFF	TGTGCCATAGAGGGGGGGTACAATGAGCAGTTCTTC
TRBV28	once	TRBJ2-7	NA	CASSSRGPPDYEQYF	TGTGCCAGCAGTTCGCGGGGGCCCCCTGACTACGAGCAGTACTTC
TRBV6-6	once	TRBJ1-5	NA	CASSPGGQPQHF	TGTGCCAGCAGTCCGGGTGGACAGCCCCAGCATTTT
TRBV15	once	TRBJ1-4	TRBD1	CARGQGGEKLFF	TGTGCCAGGGGACAGGGAGGGGAAAAACTGTTTTTT
TRBV4-3	NA	TRBJ2-3	TRBD2	CASAPGTSGITDTQYF	TGCGCCAGCGCGCCCGGGACTAGCGGAATCACAGATACGCAGTATTTT
TRBV18	NA	TRBJ1-5	TRBD1	CASSPGQGRFIQPQHF	TGTGCCAGCTCACCTGGACAGGGCCGGTTTATTCAGCCCCAGCATTTT
TRBV25-1	few	TRBJ2-2	NA	CASTALQGDTGELFF	TGTGCCAGCACAGCCCTACAGGGAGACACCGGGGAGCTGTTTTTT